Listed here are 5 T cell receptor beta chains from one sample, sequenced in a study of T cell responses to AZD1222 COVID-19 vaccine (dated by TCRdb to the early 2020s). Receptor amplification or capture employed the immunoSEQ multiplex PCR assay. Drawn from immuneACCESS, this table holds only the in-frame rearrangements with V and J called that TCRdb kept. Clones are partly lost; checked studies trace under half to an unresolved V gene and leave the rest unexplained. For this sample the table gives roughly 120,000 clones, of which roughly 87% were detected only once. Of the sample, 9.5% to 15% falls within the top ten clones. The time point label of this sample denotes: baseline before first vaccination. The sample's treatment or condition label, in plain terms: meningococcal conjugate vaccine given as trial control. The sample was peripheral blood, taken on day 0 of MenACWY control vaccination. The receptors stem from an adult in good health.

The chain carries TRBV5-3 and TRBJ1-5; TRBD1 matches 8 bases. TRBV5-3 is an ORF; its function is uncertain. With 3 bases clipped from V and 9 bases from J, the junction kept 11 bases outside the gene matches. CDR3 length: 15 residues. CDR3 bases: TGTGCCAGAAGCTCCGGACAGGGCGAGGGGTCGCCCCAGCATTTT. Amino acid sequence: CARSSGQGEGSPQHF.

The gene calls are TRBV5-4 and TRBJ1-2; D possibly corresponds to TRBD1 (5 bases). CDR1 and CDR2 (germline): SGHNT, YYREEE (reference sequence). The CDR3 is made up of 14 amino acids. Trimming shortened V by 4 bases and J by 2 bases, and 12 bases separated the two germline ends. As DNA, the CDR3 is TGTGCCAGCAGCGTAGGGGCCTCCAACTATGGCTACACCTTC. Encoded protein: CASSVGASNYGYTF.

The rearrangement uses TRBV28 and TRBJ2-5, with D possibly TRBD1 on 6 matching bases. The germline V and J ends were trimmed by 6 bases and 5 bases, with 22 bases remaining between them. The germline V gene has CDR1 MDHEN and CDR2 SYDVKM. The CDR3 spans 16 residues. For the CDR3, the DNA is TGTGCCAGCAGGCCCCGATCAGGGGTCTTTACGGAGACCCAGTACTTC. Its translation is CASRPRSGVFTETQYF.

J is TRBJ2-7 and V is TRBV28; 8 bases line up with TRBD1. Looked up from germline, CDR1 is MDHEN and CDR2 is SYDVKM. Trimming removed 6 bases from V and 1 base from J; junction bases left unmatched: 5. CDR3 length: 14 residues. The CDR3 bases are TGTGCCAGCAGCCGGACAGGGCAGTCCTACGAGCAGTACTTC. Amino acids: CASSRTGQSYEQYF.

This chain joins TRBV3-1 (or the pseudogene TRBV3-2) and TRBJ1-5; 7 bases line up with TRBD1. Germline-derived CDR1 and CDR2 are LGHDT and YNNKEL (reference sequence). The CDR3 has 13 residues. V dropped 6 bases and J dropped 3; count of bases not matched to a gene: 2. In nucleotides, the CDR3 is TGTGCCAGCAGTACAGGGGTCAATCAGCCCCAGCATTTT. This sequence encodes CASSTGVNQPQHF.